Sequencing of this T cell receptor (beta chain) was carried out in a study of cytomegalovirus exposure and HLA in healthy donors. V was pared by 3 bases and J by 4 bases, with 2 bases of the junction left unmatched. The CDR3 covers 13 residues. Germline V gene data show CDR1 as SGHAT and CDR2 as FQNNGV. Turning to this clone: What it binds is not known.

Study-wide points: The classifier was said to identify cytomegalovirus status with high specificity and sensitivity.

The table came from immunoSEQ multiplex PCR; TCRdb's copy has only in-frame clones and leaves some out. This table holds some 45,000 clones, 92% found once. The sequence derives from a man younger than 35 in good health and CMV-seronegative. J is TRBJ2-5 and V is TRBV11-2, with 7 bases fitting TRBD1. Sequences were obtained from PBMCs. CDR3 sequence reads: CASSFTGAETQYF. CDR3 bases: TGTGCCAGCAGCTTCACAGGGGCAGAGACCCAGTACTTC. Full variable domain (remainder filled in from reference TRBV11-2 and TRBJ2-5): EAGVAQSPRYKIIEKRQSVAFWCNPISGHATLYWYQQILGQGPKLLIQFQNNGVVDDSQLPKDRFSAERLKGVDSTLKIQPAKLEDSAVYLCASSFTGAETQYFGPGTRLLVL.